This T cell receptor beta chain was recovered during a study of blood T cells in healthy people across ages. The junction had 8 bases not matched to a gene; V was cut back by 1 base and J by 2 bases. CDR1 LGHDT and CDR2 YNNKEL come from the germline V gene (reference sequence). The CDR3 has 17 residues. The donors, healthy Caucasians from Russia, were aged roughly 6 to 90. Isolation recovered at least 7 million PBMCs from every sample. The authors ran a second PCR of about 6 to 11 cycles using a sample-barcoded 5' primer and a J-beta primer mix. Each single sample gave us at least 2.5 million CDR3-containing paired-end reads. TCRdb reanalysed the 5' RACE reads using MiXCR and keeps one entry per CDR3 protein. The repertoire holds 1.5 million to 2 million distinct CDR3 sequences, with about 49% as singletons. With respect to this clonotype: Its antigen remains unknown.

The study's findings and limits: The study found more naive CD4+ cells and higher diversity in long-lived than aged donors.

The sequence was obtained from a woman aged 40-49 years in good health. Sequencing used blood. The chain uses TRBV3-1 and TRBJ2-3; 8 bases line up with TRBD2. CDR3 region: CASSQAERGKLTDTQYF. CDR3 nucleotide sequence: TGTGCCAGCAGCCAAGCGGAGCGGGGGAAACTCACAGATACGCAGTATTTT.